One and the same sample provided the 13 T cell receptor beta chains below, sequenced in a study of cytomegalovirus exposure and HLA in healthy donors. The PCR employed 60 Vbeta primers together with 13 Jbeta primers. Assay used: immunoSEQ multiplex PCR; TCRdb lists only in-frame clones, some missing. The sample lists roughly 140,000 clones, around 80% occurring once. The sequencing input was PBMCs. The receptors originated from a man aged 25 to 45 in good health and CMV-seronegative.

J is TRBJ2-3 and V is TRBV9; perhaps TRBD2 as D (5 bases). Germline loops: CDR1 SGDLS, CDR2 YYNGEE. CDR3 size: 14 residues. With 3 bases removed from V and 0 bases from J, the gap between germline ends came to 8 bases. The CDR3 sequence is CASSAGSSTDTQYF. CDR3 DNA sequence: TGTGCCAGCAGCGCGGGATCAAGCACAGATACGCAGTATTTT. Together with reference TRBV9 and TRBJ2-3, the CDR3 gives the full variable domain: DSGVTQTPKHLITATGQRVTLRCSPRSGDLSVYWYQQSLDQGLQFLIQYYNGEERAKGNILERFSAQQFPDLHSELNLSSLELGDSALYFCASSAGSSTDTQYFGPGTRLTVL.

The gene calls are TRBV29-1 and TRBJ2-1; D unclear. CDR3 length equals 13 residues. Germline V gene lookup returns CDR1 SQVTM and CDR2 ANQGSEA. Trimming removed 3 bases from V and 7 bases from J, with 13 bases in between. The CDR3 DNA is TGCAGCGTTGACAACCTTTTTAGTAATGAGCAGTTCTTC. As protein: CSVDNLFSNEQFF.

This clone occurred a few times. This sequence joins TRBV7-2 and TRBJ1-5; 8 nucleotides match TRBD1. Germline V lookup: CDR1 SGHTA, CDR2 FQGNSA. The length of the CDR3 is 15 residues. The V segment lost 5 bases and the J segment 9 bases; nucleotides outside the gene matches: 12. CDR3 loop: CASSPAGTGFGPQHF. CDR3 nucleotide sequence: TGTGCCAGCAGCCCAGCCGGGACAGGTTTTGGGCCCCAGCATTTT.

This clone is a singleton in its sample. The chain employs TRBV30 and TRBJ1-1; perhaps TRBD1 as D (5 bases). Germline assignment: CDR1 GTSNPN and CDR2 SVGIG (reference sequence). The CDR3 totals 13 residues. V lost 0 bases to trimming and J lost 4 bases, with 9 bases between them. The CDR3 DNA follows: TGTGCCTGGAGTGTCGCGGGGGGCACTGAAGCTTTCTTT. Protein product: CAWSVAGGTEAFF. Full variable domain (missing parts from reference TRBV30 and TRBJ1-1): SQTIHQWPATLVQPVGSPLSLECTVEGTSNPNLYWYRQAAGRGLQLLFYSVGIGQISSEVPQNLSASRPQDRQFILSSKKLLLSDSGFYLCAWSVAGGTEAFFGQGTRLTVV.

The rearrangement joins TRBV4-1 to TRBJ2-5, with 10 nucleotides matching TRBD2. The CDR3 extends over 16 amino acids. The germline CDR1 and CDR2 sequences are MGHRA and YSYEKL. The J segment lost 1 base and the V segment lost 0 bases, leaving 2 bases of the junction unmatched. The CDR3 reads CASSQDLAGGQETQYF. CDR3 DNA: TGCGCCAGCAGCCAAGATTTAGCGGGGGGCCAAGAGACCCAGTACTTC.

The chain is built from TRBV5-5 and TRBJ2-2; 8 bases map to TRBD1. V was clipped by 3 bases and J by 0 bases; unmatched bases: 1. This CDR3 has 15 residues. CDR1 is SGHKS and CDR2 is YYEKEE in the germline V gene (reference sequence). CDR3 in DNA: TGTGCCAGCAGCTGGGACAGGTCGAACACCGGGGAGCTGTTTTTT. Protein: CASSWDRSNTGELFF.

The J gene is TRBJ1-2, the V gene TRBV4-2, with 7 bases lining up with TRBD1. Germline loops: CDR1 LGHNA, CDR2 YNFKEQ. V shed 4 bases, J shed 8 bases, and the junction held 10 bases outside the gene matches. This CDR3 has 14 residues. The DNA of the CDR3 is TGTGCCAGCAGCCTGGAGACAGGGCTCGAAGGCTACACCTTC. It specifies CASSLETGLEGYTF.

The J gene is TRBJ2-3, the V gene TRBV11-2, with TRBD2 matching 9 bases. Germline CDR1 and CDR2: SGHAT and FQNNGV. This CDR3 comprises 19 residues. J was trimmed by 1 base and V by 0 bases; bases with no gene match: 11. The CDR3 region has the DNA TGTGCCAGCAGCTTAGACAAAAATGGACTAGCGCGGGGCACAGATACGCAGTATTTT. It specifies CASSLDKNGLARGTDTQYF.

This clone was picked up a small number of times. The chain links TRBV5-6 to TRBJ2-7; D remains ambiguous. The CDR3 contains 14 residues. The V end lost 0 bases, the J end lost 2 bases, and 9 bases lay between the germline ends. The germline gives CDR1 SGHDT, CDR2 YYEEEE. The CDR3 region has the DNA TGTGCCAGCAGCTTGGGAGGTAGAACCTACGAGCAGTACTTC. This codes for CASSLGGRTYEQYF.

The chain carries TRBV5-1 and TRBJ1-6; 7 bases are a match to TRBD1. This CDR3 spans 16 amino acids. Germline CDR1 is SGHRS and CDR2 is YFSETQ. The V gene end was trimmed by 2 bases and the J gene end by 9 bases; junction bases not matched to a gene: 11. CDR3 residues: CASSLTGERSISPLHF. The DNA of the CDR3 is TGCGCCAGCAGCTTAACAGGGGAGAGATCAATTTCACCCCTCCACTTT.

In DNA, the CDR3 is TGTGCCAGCAGCCGATGGACAGGGGGCTACGAGCAGTACTTC. As protein: CASSRWTGGYEQYF. The chain couples TRBV7-9 to TRBJ2-7, with 10 positions matching TRBD1. V shed 5 bases and J 3 bases; nucleotides not matched to a gene: 4. This CDR3 is built from 14 residues. Germline-derived CDR1 and CDR2 are SEHNR and FQNEAQ (reference sequence).

The rearrangement links TRBV6-5 to TRBJ2-2; TRBD1 matches at 7 bases. V lost 0 bases and J lost 6; bases outside the gene matches: 7. CDR1 and CDR2 from the germline V gene are MNHEY and SVGAGI. The CDR3 extends over 16 amino acids. Here the CDR3 reads CASSYSSQGVAGELFF. In nucleotides, the CDR3 is TGTGCCAGCAGTTACTCAAGCCAGGGGGTCGCCGGGGAGCTGTTTTTT.

The gene calls are TRBV19 and TRBJ2-1; 9 bases are a match to TRBD2. The CDR3 has 15 residues. Trimming took 5 bases from V and 4 from J; bases not matched to a gene: 6. Germline lookup yields CDR1 LNHDA and CDR2 SQIVND (reference sequence). The CDR3 region has the DNA TGTGCCAGTAGTCCCGACAGCGGGGGGTACAATGAGCAGTTCTTC. Translating gives CASSPDSGGYNEQFF.